The 20 T cell receptor beta chains below all came from one sample that was sequenced in a study of cytomegalovirus exposure and HLA in healthy donors. 60 Vbeta and 13 Jbeta primers were used in PCR. Clones were sequenced by immunoSEQ multiplex PCR, and TCRdb holds only the in-frame ones, with some missing. The sample includes 180,000 or so clones, 82% seen only once; the top ten take 6.5%. Sequencing was done on a sample of PBMCs. The receptor set was obtained from a woman aged 45-59 years in good health and CMV-seropositive.

V and J are TRBV6-1 and TRBJ1-1, with 7 bases fitting TRBD1. The CDR3 is made up of 14 amino acids. V lost 5 bases to trimming and J lost 1 base; unmatched junction nucleotides: 4. Per the germline V gene, CDR1 is MNHNS and CDR2 is SASEGT. The CDR3, as DNA: TGTGCCAGCAGTAACCGGGACAGGAACACTGAAGCTTTCTTT. Translating it yields CASSNRDRNTEAFF.

This clone was found once. V and J are TRBV5-1 and TRBJ2-3; D unclear. V was cut by 4 bases and J by 6 bases, with 12 bases left in between. Germline V gene lookup returns CDR1 SGHRS and CDR2 YFSETQ. The CDR3 spans 13 residues. The CDR3 sequence is CASSTRSSDTQYF. CDR3 in DNA: TGCGCCAGCAGCACGCGGTCGTCGGATACGCAGTATTTT.

This rearrangement joins TRBV5-1 to TRBJ2-3, with 8 bases fitting TRBD1. The CDR3 loop spans 17 amino acids. The germline V gene has CDR1 SGHRS and CDR2 YFSETQ. V shed 0 bases, J shed 0 bases, and the junction held 6 bases outside the gene matches. CDR3 loop: CASSLGQGLVSTDTQYF. CDR3 nucleotides: TGCGCCAGCAGCTTGGGACAGGGGTTAGTTAGCACAGATACGCAGTATTTT.

This clone showed up just a few times. This chain connects TRBV27 to TRBJ1-1, with 7 bases matching TRBD1. The V segment lost 5 bases and the J segment 5 bases; nucleotides outside the gene matches: 8. Per the germline V gene, CDR1 is MNHEY and CDR2 is SMNVEV (reference sequence). This CDR3 spans 14 amino acids. The DNA for the CDR3 is TGTGCCAGCAGTCTCCGACAGGGTAGGACTGAAGCTTTCTTT. Protein product: CASSLRQGRTEAFF.

The chain links TRBV15 to TRBJ1-1; 8 bases match TRBD1. CDR1 is LNHNV, CDR2 YYDKDF, per germline (reference sequence). With V trimmed by 2 bases and J by 1 base, 3 bases remained unmatched. The CDR3 extends over 15 amino acids. The CDR3: CATSRFGTGNTEAFF. Written as DNA, the CDR3 is TGTGCCACCAGCAGATTTGGGACAGGGAACACTGAAGCTTTCTTT.

The rearrangement links TRBV19 to TRBJ1-5; D gene ambiguous. The CDR3 contains 16 residues. Germline V gene sequence: CDR1 LNHDA, CDR2 SQIVND (reference sequence). The V end was cut by 5 bases, the J end by 0 bases, with 14 bases between. In DNA form, the CDR3 reads TGTGCCAGTAGTGGCGGCCCTACTAATAGCAATCAGCCCCAGCATTTT. Its translation: CASSGGPTNSNQPQHF. The full variable domain, with the rest looked up from reference TRBV19 and TRBJ1-5, is DGGITQSPKYLFRKEGQNVTLSCEQNLNHDAMYWYRQDPGQGLRLIYYSQIVNDFQKGDIAEGYSVSREKKESFPLTVTSAQKNPTAFYLCASSGGPTNSNQPQHFGDGTRLSIL.

This chain connects TRBV5-1 to TRBJ2-2; weak D call: TRBD2 (6 bases). Germline CDR1 is SGHRS and CDR2 is YFSETQ. The germline V and J ends were trimmed by 0 bases and 5 bases, with 11 bases remaining between them. The CDR3 consists of 15 residues. CDR3 loop: CASSLAGVGTGELFF. CDR3 sequence (DNA): TGCGCCAGCAGCTTGGCGGGAGTAGGTACCGGGGAGCTGTTTTTT.

The genes are TRBV19 and TRBJ1-5, with D possibly being TRBD1 (6 bases). Trimming cost V 6 bases and J 2 bases, with 14 bases left between them. Germline CDR1 is LNHDA and CDR2 is SQIVND (reference sequence). This CDR3 has 15 amino acids. Here the CDR3 reads CASREDTGRNQPQHF. CDR3 sequence (DNA): TGTGCCAGTAGGGAAGACACAGGGCGCAATCAGCCCCAGCATTTT.

The sample holds a few counts of this clone. This chain joins TRBV27 and TRBJ2-5, with TRBD2 as a possible D gene (7 bases). The CDR3 loop spans 20 amino acids. The germline V and J ends were trimmed by 0 bases and 0 bases, with 23 bases remaining between them. Germline CDR1 reads MNHEY; CDR2 reads SMNVEV (reference sequence). The CDR3 bases are TGTGCCAGCAGTTTATCTTCGGGACAAGGACTAGAAAGATACCAAGAGACCCAGTACTTC. The encoded protein is CASSLSSGQGLERYQETQYF.

This CDR3 is CASSQRQGTYNEQFF. In DNA form, the CDR3 reads TGTGCCAGCAGCCAACGACAGGGAACCTACAATGAGCAGTTCTTC. The chain carries TRBV7-8 and TRBJ2-1, with TRBD1 matching 7 bases. The V and J ends lost 5 bases and 2 bases, in that order; junction bases with no gene match: 6. Germline V gene data show CDR1 as SGHVS and CDR2 as FQNEAQ. The CDR3 runs to 15 residues.

This rearrangement joins TRBV2 to TRBJ1-3; maybe TRBD1 (6 bases). V was cut by 6 bases and J by 4 bases, with 7 bases left in between. The CDR3 loop spans 12 amino acids. The germline V gene has CDR1 SNHLY and CDR2 FYNNEI. CDR3: CASRGTGNTIYF. As DNA, the CDR3 is TGTGCCAGCAGGGGGACAGGAAACACCATATATTTT.

The chain carries TRBV7-3 and TRBJ2-2; tentatively, D is TRBD2 (5 bases). The CDR3 runs to 15 residues. V gave up 1 base and J gave up 4 bases, with 10 bases separating them. Germline lookup yields CDR1 SGHTA and CDR2 FQGTGA. Here the CDR3 reads CASSLRGSGTGELFF. The CDR3 DNA reads as TGTGCCAGCAGCTTAAGAGGGAGCGGCACCGGGGAGCTGTTTTTT.

This sequence joins TRBV6-5 and TRBJ1-6, with D maybe TRBD1 (6 bases). Deletions cut 2 bases from V and 6 bases from J, with 8 bases between. The CDR3 runs to 14 residues. Germline CDR1 reads MNHEY; CDR2 reads SVGAGI. The CDR3: CASSYGQTNSPLHF. CDR3 nucleotides: TGTGCCAGCAGTTACGGACAGACTAATTCACCCCTCCACTTT.

The chain is built from TRBV6-1 and TRBJ1-5; tentative D call: TRBD1 (5 bases). Trimming removed 6 bases from V and 4 bases from J, with 16 bases in between. CDR3 length: 15 amino acids. Germline lookup yields CDR1 MNHNS and CDR2 SASEGT. Here the CDR3 reads CASRRSQGANQPQHF. In DNA form, the CDR3 reads TGTGCCAGCAGGAGGAGTCAGGGTGCAAATCAGCCCCAGCATTTT.

The rearrangement joins TRBV4-1 to TRBJ1-2, with TRBD1 as a possible D gene (6 bases). There are 15 residues in the CDR3. V was pared by 1 base and J by 2 bases, with 11 bases between. Germline CDR1 is MGHRA and CDR2 is YSYEKL. DNA of the CDR3: TGCGCCAGCAGCCAAGTGGCCACAGGGAACTATGGCTACACCTTC. Translated: CASSQVATGNYGYTF.

CDR3 sequence (DNA): TGTGCCAGCAGTGTAGGCAGGGTGAACTATGGCTACACCTTC. Translation gives CASSVGRVNYGYTF. This chain joins TRBV2 and TRBJ1-2; maybe TRBD1 (5 bases). CDR3 size: 14 residues. CDR1 SNHLY and CDR2 FYNNEI come from the germline V gene. Between the trimmed V and J ends, which lost 4 bases and 2 bases, there was a span of 11 bases.

This clone came up once. J is TRBJ1-1 and V is TRBV28, with D hard to call. The germline V gene has CDR1 MDHEN and CDR2 SYDVKM. V shed 6 bases and J shed 1 base, with 18 bases lying between them. The CDR3 extends over 16 amino acids. The CDR3 loop is CASRPPLTAPNTEAFF. For the CDR3, the DNA is TGTGCCAGCAGGCCCCCTTTGACTGCTCCGAACACTGAAGCTTTCTTT. The variable domain in full, completed from reference TRBV28 and TRBJ1-1, reads DVKVTQSSRYLVKRTGEKVFLECVQDMDHENMFWYRQDPGLGLRLIYFSYDVKMKEKGDIPEGYSVSREKKERFSLILESASTNQTSMYLCASRPPLTAPNTEAFFGQGTRLTVV.

The chain uses TRBV27 and TRBJ1-4, with a tentative D call TRBD1 (5 bases). From germline, CDR1 is MNHEY and CDR2 SMNVEV (reference sequence). V lost 6 bases and J 2 bases, leaving 10 bases between the germline ends. The CDR3 is 14 residues long. CDR3 DNA sequence: TGTGCCAGCAGCCCCCGGGGGACTAATGAAAAACTGTTTTTT. Its translation is CASSPRGTNEKLFF.

The chain carries TRBV12-5 and TRBJ2-2; 8 nucleotides agree with TRBD1. Germline CDR1 and CDR2: LGHNT and FRNRAP. Unmatched junction bases numbered 13, after V lost 4 bases and J lost 6 bases. The length of the CDR3 is 17 residues. The CDR3 DNA reads as TGTGCTAGTGGTTCCCCCCTAGGAATGGACAGGGCCGGGGAGCTGTTTTTT. This translates into CASGSPLGMDRAGELFF.

The chain employs TRBV7-2 and TRBJ2-5; the match to TRBD2 covers 7 bases. The trim removed 1 base at V and 1 base at J, leaving 3 bases unmatched. Germline CDR1 is SGHTA and CDR2 is FQGNSA. The CDR3 contains 15 residues. CDR3 in amino acids: CASSLGGGGQETQYF. The CDR3 DNA follows: TGTGCCAGCAGCTTAGGCGGCGGGGGCCAAGAGACCCAGTACTTC.